One sample yielded the 11 T cell receptor beta chains listed below, sequenced in a study of shared clonotypes between healthy human individuals. Profiling relied on immunoSEQ multiplex PCR, and the TCRdb table lists in-frame clones only, not all of them. The sample lists about 480,000 clones; roughly 78% were seen once. The sequenced material came from PBMCs. These receptors came from a woman in her forties in good health. Some clones in this sample may be carry-over from other donors' samples.

This chain connects TRBV18 to TRBJ2-5; D is undetermined. The length of the CDR3 is 12 residues. The V end lost 5 bases, the J end lost 0 bases, and 4 bases lay between the germline ends. Germline CDR1 and CDR2: KGHSH and LQKENI. The CDR3 sequence: CASSSNQETQYF. DNA of the CDR3: TGTGCCAGCTCATCTAACCAAGAGACCCAGTACTTC.

The rearrangement links TRBV2 to TRBJ2-7; TRBD1 aligns across 9 bases. Germline values: CDR1 SNHLY, CDR2 FYNNEI. The CDR3 runs 13 residues. V gave up 6 bases and J gave up 1 base; unmatched junction bases: 1. As DNA, the CDR3 is TGTGCCAGCAGGACAGGGGGATCCTACGAGCAGTACTTC. Amino acid sequence: CASRTGGSYEQYF.

This clone appeared a few times. The rearrangement joins TRBV27 to TRBJ1-2; no definite D call. Trimming stripped 1 base from V and 4 bases from J, with 10 bases between. The CDR3 runs 14 residues. Germline V gene data show CDR1 as MNHEY and CDR2 as SMNVEV (reference sequence). The chain's CDR3 is CASSLWPGGYGYTF. DNA of the CDR3: TGTGCCAGCAGTTTATGGCCGGGTGGCTATGGCTACACCTTC.

J is TRBJ1-1 and V is TRBV19; D remains ambiguous. The V gene lost 6 bases and the J gene lost 4 bases, with 12 bases spanning the gap. Germline values: CDR1 LNHDA, CDR2 SQIVND (reference sequence). CDR3 length: 13 amino acids. CDR3: CASSPRRSTEAFF. The CDR3, as DNA: TGTGCCAGTAGCCCGCGACGGTCCACTGAAGCTTTCTTT.

The rearrangement links TRBV21-1 to TRBJ2-3; the D segment call TRBD2 is taken from the table without a DNA check. TRBV21-1 is termed a pseudogene. The CDR3 runs to 18 residues. CDR3 sequence (DNA): TGTGCCAGCACCCCCGGGGGGAAGGCCCCTAAAAGCACAGATACGCAGTATTTT. Encoded protein: CASTPGGKAPKSTDTQYF.

This CDR3 reads CASSVGTAGQAYEQYF. For the CDR3, the DNA is TGTGCCAGCAGTGTAGGTACCGCGGGACAGGCCTACGAGCAGTACTTC. The rearrangement links TRBV6-1 to TRBJ2-7; 8 nucleotides align to TRBD1. This CDR3 region has 16 residues. The V and J ends lost 4 bases and 2 bases, in that order; junction bases with no gene match: 10. Germline CDR1 reads MNHNS; CDR2 reads SASEGT.

This chain links TRBV11-2 with TRBJ2-7; the match to TRBD1 covers 10 bases. Unmatched junction bases numbered 6, after V lost 6 bases and J lost 1 base. In germline, CDR1 is SGHAT, CDR2 FQNNGV. The CDR3 contains 15 residues. The DNA of the CDR3 is TGTGCCAGCAGGGCTAGGACAGGGGGATCCTACGAGCAGTACTTC. Its protein is CASRARTGGSYEQYF.

DNA of the CDR3: TGTGCCACCAGCACCAGACAGGGATGGTCAACTAATGAAAAACTGTTTTTT. Translation gives CATSTRQGWSTNEKLFF. The chain employs TRBV15 and TRBJ1-4; 7 bases map to TRBD1. V shed 4 bases and J 0 bases; nucleotides not matched to a gene: 8. CDR3 length: 17 residues. Germline V CDR1 and CDR2: LNHNV, YYDKDF (reference sequence).

This clone came up a few times. The rearrangement joins TRBV9 to TRBJ1-1; TRBD1 aligns across 9 bases. CDR1 and CDR2 (germline): SGDLS, YYNGEE. V was clipped by 2 bases and J by 4 bases; unmatched bases: 3. This CDR3 comprises 14 residues. CDR3 amino acids: CASSVRDRATEAFF. The CDR3 bases are TGTGCCAGCAGCGTCCGGGACAGGGCCACTGAAGCTTTCTTT. The full variable domain, with the rest looked up from reference TRBV9 and TRBJ1-1, is DSGVTQTPKHLITATGQRVTLRCSPRSGDLSVYWYQQSLDQGLQFLIQYYNGEERAKGNILERFSAQQFPDLHSELNLSSLELGDSALYFCASSVRDRATEAFFGQGTRLTVV.

The chain uses TRBV18 and TRBJ2-2; perhaps TRBD2 as D (5 bases). The CDR3 runs to 13 residues. V dropped 6 bases and J dropped 4 bases, with 9 bases sitting between them. Per the germline V gene, CDR1 is KGHSH and CDR2 is LQKENI. Here the CDR3 DNA reads TGTGCCAGCTCGCAGGCGGGCACCGGGGAGCTGTTTTTT. Protein product: CASSQAGTGELFF.

The V and J genes are TRBV6-1 and TRBJ2-5, with a weak D call TRBD1 (5 bases). This CDR3 has 14 amino acids. From germline, CDR1 is MNHNS and CDR2 SASEGT. V lost 2 bases and J lost 7, with 14 bases in between. The CDR3 reads CASSEQGYDGTQYF. CDR3 coding DNA: TGTGCCAGCAGTGAACAGGGATACGACGGGACCCAGTACTTC.